Following are 5 T cell receptor beta chains from one sample sequenced in a study of blood T cell repertoires in COVID-19. Sequencing used immunoSEQ multiplex PCR; TCRdb keeps in-frame clones, though not all of them. This table has 200,000 to 250,000 clones, more than 75% appearing once. The sample comprised PBMCs or T cells enriched from blood (not recorded which). The receptors shown here come from a woman aged 45-60 years who had recovered from COVID-19.

The chain employs TRBV29-1 and TRBJ2-5; TRBD1 aligns across 8 bases. From germline, CDR1 is SQVTM and CDR2 ANQGSEA. The V segment lost 4 bases and the J segment 5 bases; nucleotides outside the gene matches: 18. There are 17 residues in the CDR3. CDR3 DNA sequence: TGCAGCGTTGCTCAACCGGACAGGGCTTATTACGCGGAGACCCAGTACTTC. This translates into CSVAQPDRAYYAETQYF.

The rearrangement joins TRBV7-9 to TRBJ2-7, with D hard to call. CDR1 and CDR2 from the germline V gene are SEHNR and FQNEAQ (reference sequence). The CDR3 totals 13 residues. Trimming left V 5 bases short and J 3 bases short, with 11 bases between. This chain's CDR3 is CASSPLTVYEQYF. CDR3 in DNA: TGTGCCAGCAGCCCCCTAACAGTCTACGAGCAGTACTTC.

This clone was detected only once. This chain uses TRBV4-1 with TRBJ2-1; 8 bases map to TRBD2. Looked up from germline, CDR1 is MGHRA and CDR2 is YSYEKL. CDR3 length: 15 residues. With 3 bases clipped from V and 1 base from J, the junction kept 2 bases outside the gene matches. This CDR3 is CASSQIAGSYNEQFF. In nucleotides, the CDR3 is TGCGCCAGCAGCCAGATAGCGGGATCCTACAATGAGCAGTTCTTC.

The rearrangement joins TRBV28 to TRBJ2-6; perhaps TRBD2 as D (5 bases). The CDR3 length is 17 residues. Germline V CDR1 and CDR2: MDHEN, SYDVKM. V was shortened by 5 bases and J by 1 base, with 15 bases between the two germline ends. CDR3 in DNA: TGTGCCAGCAGTCCAGGAGGTACTTTATCTGGGGCCAACGTCCTGACTTTC. As protein: CASSPGGTLSGANVLTF.

The gene calls are TRBV28 and TRBJ2-7; 8 nucleotides line up with TRBD2. The CDR3 totals 14 residues. The J segment lost 9 bases and the V segment lost 3 bases, leaving 10 bases of the junction unmatched. Germline V gene lookup returns CDR1 MDHEN and CDR2 SYDVKM. The CDR3 sequence is CASSFSSGTFGQYF. In nucleotides, the CDR3 is TGTGCCAGCAGTTTCAGTAGCGGGACTTTCGGGCAGTACTTC.